The 2 T cell receptor beta chains listed next were all sequenced from one sample in a study of blood T cell repertoires in COVID-19. Produced via immunoSEQ multiplex PCR; TCRdb's table is partial and in-frame only. The data contain 200,000 to 250,000 clones, 70% to 85% of them seen just once; the ten biggest clones take up about 8.9%. Input material: peripheral blood. Receptors originate from a middle-aged man with active or convalescent COVID-19.

V and J are TRBV9 and TRBJ1-2; 9 bases align to TRBD1. There are 14 residues in the CDR3. Germline V gene data show CDR1 as SGDLS and CDR2 as YYNGEE. The V segment lost 4 bases and the J segment 3 bases; nucleotides outside the gene matches: 4. In DNA, the CDR3 is TGTGCCAGCAGCAAACAGGGGGCGGACTATGGCTACACCTTC. It specifies CASSKQGADYGYTF. The full variable domain, in which reference TRBV9 and TRBJ1-2 provide the parts outside the CDR3, is DSGVTQTPKHLITATGQRVTLRCSPRSGDLSVYWYQQSLDQGLQFLIQYYNGEERAKGNILERFSAQQFPDLHSELNLSSLELGDSALYFCASSKQGADYGYTFGSGTRLTVV.

The V call is TRBV2, the J call TRBJ2-1; the D is unclear. The CDR3 is 14 amino acids. Trimming cost V 3 bases and J 3 bases, with 9 bases left between them. In germline, CDR1 is SNHLY, CDR2 FYNNEI. The CDR3 DNA sequence: TGTGCCAGCAGTGATGAGCGTCGCTACAATGAGCAGTTCTTC. Encoded protein: CASSDERRYNEQFF.